A selection of T cell receptor beta chains follows, all from one sample in a study of sequential checkpoint blockade in melanoma. The assay was immunoSEQ multiplex PCR, and TCRdb's table has in-frame clones only and misses some. The table includes tens of thousands of clones, approximately 80% detected once. Here the sequenced sample was CD8+ T cells sorted from blood (inferred from file names), taken from a patient given nivolumab and ipilimumab in sequence. These receptors were obtained from a human donor with melanoma. The CDR3 runs from the conserved cysteine through the conserved F or W. A D gene is named only where the DNA matches it firmly. Not all rows give a size; the values are once, few, many and, for expanded clones, a class.

clone_size cdr3_length j_call v_call d_call cdr3_aa cdr3_nt
- 15 TRBJ1-5 TRBV28 - CASSFLGQFRQPQHF TGTGCCAGCAGTTTTCTAGGACAGTTTAGGCAGCCCCAGCATTTT
- 14 TRBJ2-3 TRBV6-5 TRBD1 CASNPQGRTDTQYF TGTGCCAGCAATCCACAGGGGCGCACAGATACGCAGTATTTT
- 13 TRBJ1-1 TRBV2 - CASSVGGNTEAFF TGTGCCAGCAGTGTGGGGGGGAACACTGAAGCTTTCTTT
few 14 TRBJ2-7 TRBV27 TRBD2 CASSRLAEPYEQYF TGTGCCAGCAGTAGGCTAGCGGAACCCTACGAGCAGTACTTC
- 15 TRBJ2-7 TRBV27 - CASSLYGTPLFEQYF TGTGCCAGCAGTTTATATGGGACACCCCTCTTCGAGCAGTACTTC
- 14 TRBJ1-1 TRBV7-9 - CASSLVLPDTEAFF TGTGCCAGCAGCTTGGTACTCCCTGACACTGAAGCTTTCTTT
- 17 TRBJ1-5 TRBV18 - CASSPLWVAGSNQPQHF TGTGCCAGCTCACCACTTTGGGTCGCCGGGAGCAATCAGCCCCAGCATTTT
once 13 TRBJ2-7 TRBV9 TRBD1 CASGQGNLYEQYF TGTGCCAGCGGACAGGGAAATCTCTACGAGCAGTACTTC
- 19 TRBJ1-3 TRBV19 - CASSISYTGLQDSGNTIYF TGTGCCAGTAGTATATCCTATACAGGGCTACAGGACTCTGGAAACACCATATATTTT
- 15 TRBJ1-4 TRBV2 - CASSRFFATNEKLFF TGTGCCAGCAGTCGGTTTTTTGCAACTAATGAAAAACTGTTTTTT
once 12 TRBJ2-1 TRBV7-9 - CASSFSIYEQFF TGTGCCAGCAGCTTTTCTATTTATGAGCAGTTCTTC
- 16 TRBJ1-5 TRBV4-2 - CASSQEDGGSNQPQHF TGTGCCAGCAGCCAAGAGGACGGAGGGAGCAATCAGCCCCAGCATTTT
- 18 TRBJ2-2 TRBV4-3 - CASSQGGGGQLNTGELFF TGCGCCAGCAGCCAAGGTGGGGGTGGACAGTTGAACACCGGGGAGCTGTTTTTT
- 16 TRBJ2-3 TRBV15 TRBD2 CATSTRTRPSTDTQYF TGTGCCACCAGCACGCGGACTAGGCCCAGCACAGATACGCAGTATTTT
- 16 TRBJ2-2 TRBV7-9 - CASSLIHREGTGELFF TGTGCCAGCAGCCTAATCCACAGGGAAGGGACCGGGGAGCTGTTTTTT
- 15 TRBJ2-7 TRBV15 - CATSRDNTGPSEQYF TGTGCCACCAGCAGAGATAACACAGGCCCAAGCGAGCAGTACTTC
- 15 TRBJ1-5 TRBV27 - CASSLGSSGNQPQHF TGTGCCAGCAGTTTAGGTAGTTCGGGCAATCAGCCCCAGCATTTT
- 14 TRBJ2-2 TRBV30 TRBD2 CAWSFGLDTGELFF TGTGCCTGGAGTTTCGGACTAGACACCGGGGAGCTGTTTTTT
- 14 TRBJ2-5 TRBV19 - CASSPGAPEGTQYF TGTGCCAGTAGCCCTGGGGCACCGGAAGGGACCCAGTACTTC
- 16 TRBJ2-4 TRBV28 - CASSLFRGQAKNIQYF TGTGCCAGCAGTTTATTCCGGGGTCAAGCCAAAAACATTCAGTACTTC
- 16 TRBJ1-1 TRBV27 TRBD1 CASRPGQGAIDSEAFF TGTGCCAGCAGACCGGGACAGGGGGCAATTGACTCTGAAGCTTTCTTT
- 14 TRBJ1-1 TRBV19 - CASALAGLNTEAFF TGTGCCAGTGCTCTAGCGGGCCTGAACACTGAAGCTTTCTTT
- 11 TRBJ1-2 TRBV5-6 - CASSLRKRYTF TGTGCCAGCAGCTTGAGAAAGCGCTACACCTTC
once 14 TRBJ2-2 TRBV6-5 TRBD2 CASSYTRGVGELFF TGTGCCAGCAGTTACACCCGGGGGGTCGGGGAGCTGTTTTTT
- 17 TRBJ2-4 TRBV5-3 - CARSHRRRALAKNIQYF TGTGCCAGAAGCCACCGGAGGAGAGCATTAGCCAAAAACATTCAGTACTTC
- 15 TRBJ2-1 TRBV2 TRBD2 CASSDGTSEYNEQFF TGTGCCAGCAGTGATGGGACTAGCGAGTACAATGAGCAGTTCTTC
- 17 TRBJ1-1 TRBV7-9 TRBD1 CASSPHMGGDRGTEAFF TGTGCCAGCAGCCCGCACATGGGGGGAGACAGGGGCACTGAAGCTTTCTTT
- 15 TRBJ2-4 TRBV13 - CASTPGTEGPNIQYF TGTGCCAGTACTCCCGGGACGGAGGGCCCAAACATTCAGTACTTC
- 16 TRBJ1-2 TRBV28 TRBD1 CASTIGQGMENYGYTF TGTGCCAGCACCATCGGACAGGGGATGGAGAACTATGGCTACACCTTC
- 13 TRBJ2-3 TRBV29-1 TRBD1 CSFKTGGADTQYF TGCAGCTTCAAGACAGGGGGCGCAGATACGCAGTATTTT
few 16 TRBJ2-7 TRBV2 - CASRVGAGRPVDEQYF TGTGCCAGCAGAGTGGGAGCCGGACGGCCCGTGGACGAGCAGTACTTC
- 14 TRBJ2-1 TRBV6-5 - CASSYLASYNEQFF TGTGCCAGCAGTTACTTGGCCTCCTACAATGAGCAGTTCTTC
- 16 TRBJ2-2 TRBV10-3 TRBD1 CAISEPGQGAFGELFF TGTGCCATCAGTGAGCCGGGACAGGGGGCATTCGGGGAGCTGTTTTTT
- 14 TRBJ1-2 TRBV7-9 - CASNGAGIGYGYTF TGTGCCAGCAACGGAGCAGGGATCGGCTATGGCTACACCTTC
medium-sized 12 TRBJ2-7 TRBV19 TRBD1 CVTGQGTYEQYF TGTGTCACGGGACAGGGTACCTACGAGCAGTACTTC
- 13 TRBJ2-1 TRBV7-3 - CASATGLLNEQFF TGTGCCAGCGCCACCGGACTACTAAATGAGCAGTTCTTC
- 16 TRBJ2-1 TRBV30 TRBD2 CAREASGREESNEQFF TGTGCCCGTGAGGCTAGCGGCCGAGAGGAGTCAAATGAGCAGTTCTTC
- 14 TRBJ1-4 TRBV19 - CASSIVASNEKLFF TGTGCCAGTAGTATCGTGGCCTCTAATGAAAAACTGTTTTTT
- 14 TRBJ2-5 TRBV5-6 TRBD1 CASSYGTGLETQYF TGTGCCAGCAGCTATGGGACAGGGCTAGAGACCCAGTACTTC
once 16 TRBJ2-3 TRBV2 - CASSAGQTLASGTQYF TGTGCCAGCAGCGCGGGACAGACCTTGGCCTCGGGGACGCAGTATTTT
few 16 TRBJ2-4 TRBV6-5 TRBD2 CASSYSMGGERNIQYF TGTGCCAGCAGTTACTCGATGGGAGGGGAGAGAAACATTCAGTACTTC
- 13 TRBJ2-7 TRBV2 TRBD1 CASSEDRGYEQYF TGTGCCAGCAGTGAGGACAGGGGGTACGAGCAGTACTTC
- 14 TRBJ1-2 TRBV2 - CASSVILLNYGYTF TGTGCCAGCAGTGTAATACTTTTAAACTATGGCTACACCTTC
- 16 TRBJ1-2 TRBV7-8 TRBD1 CASSDLGQGVNYGYTF TGTGCCAGCAGCGACCTCGGGCAGGGGGTGAACTATGGCTACACCTTC
once 16 TRBJ1-3 TRBV6-6 - CASSLNGGYSGNTIYF TGTGCCAGCAGTTTGAACGGAGGATACTCTGGAAACACCATATATTTT
once 18 TRBJ1-6 TRBV9 - CASSVDREGLDYNSPLHF TGTGCCAGCAGCGTAGATCGGGAGGGGCTGGACTATAATTCACCCCTCCACTTT
- 14 TRBJ1-1 TRBV13 TRBD1 CASSEGQGWTEAFF TGTGCCAGCAGCGAGGGACAGGGGTGGACTGAAGCTTTCTTT
- 15 TRBJ1-2 TRBV7-8 TRBD1 CASSLGTGSGDGYTF TGTGCCAGCAGCTTGGGGACAGGTTCGGGGGATGGCTACACCTTC
- 14 TRBJ2-1 TRBV28 TRBD2 CASSLTSGRYEQFF TGTGCCAGCAGTTTAACTAGCGGGAGGTATGAGCAGTTCTTC